The present T cell receptor beta chain was sequenced within a study of blood T cell repertoires in COVID-19. A COVID-19 case had been met by exposed participants during the 2 weeks before study entry. CDR3 size: 17 residues. CDR1 is SGHNT, CDR2 YENEEA, per germline. V dropped 1 base and J dropped 3 bases, with 15 bases sitting between them. The data were produced by immunoSEQ multiplex PCR, yet TCRdb's version contains in-frame clones alone and is incomplete. There are about 220,000 clones in the sample; around 90% occur only once, and over 13% lies in the top ten. The sample was PBMCs or T cells enriched from blood (not recorded which). This receptor was identified in a young man who had been exposed to COVID-19. The chain employs TRBV11-3 and TRBJ2-2; tentatively, D is TRBD1 (6 bases). Written as DNA, the CDR3 is TGTGCCAGCAGCTTAGGAGGGAGCAGGGGAGACACCGGGGAGCTGTTTTTT. The encoded protein is CASSLGGSRGDTGELFF.